This is a list of T cell receptor beta chains from one sample in a study of naive and memory T cell subsets. TCRdb processed the UMI-ligation and nested PCR reads anew with MiXCR; each CDR3 protein has one entry. This sample has 150,000 or so distinct CDR3 sequences, with roughly 23% found just once. Sequencing was carried out using naive CD4+ T cells from blood. Every receptor here comes from a human donor in good health. Both conserved end residues are part of each CDR3. Fields, in order: CDR3 protein, V gene, clone size. Rows give clone size only sometimes, using once, few, many, or a class for an expanded clone.

CASSQLTGGLETQYF | TRBV3-1 | once
CASSLKTGTYEQFF | TRBV11-2 | NA
CATSAQPLREQFF | TRBV24-1 | NA
CASSPLNSNQPQHF | TRBV19 | few
CASSGRGLAETQYF | TRBV5-4 | few
CASSQLLGQGLSGANVLTF | TRBV4-3 | NA
CAIREGQGKNIQYF | TRBV10-3 | few
CASRDLVESRTGELFF | TRBV6-5 | few
CASSYQPGGQFF | TRBV6-6 | NA
CASSLVLAGGTGELFF | TRBV5-1 | NA
CSVGTSSYEQYF | TRBV29-1 | few
CASSYWDTNTGELFF | TRBV6-5 | NA
CASSTERFLADRTDTQYF | TRBV6-5 | many
CASSINGRGKFRETQYF | TRBV19 | NA
CAITQGLAAYNEQFF | TRBV10-3 | NA
CSAKRSGFSTGELFF | TRBV20-1 | few
CSALHPPYEQYF | TRBV20-1 | many